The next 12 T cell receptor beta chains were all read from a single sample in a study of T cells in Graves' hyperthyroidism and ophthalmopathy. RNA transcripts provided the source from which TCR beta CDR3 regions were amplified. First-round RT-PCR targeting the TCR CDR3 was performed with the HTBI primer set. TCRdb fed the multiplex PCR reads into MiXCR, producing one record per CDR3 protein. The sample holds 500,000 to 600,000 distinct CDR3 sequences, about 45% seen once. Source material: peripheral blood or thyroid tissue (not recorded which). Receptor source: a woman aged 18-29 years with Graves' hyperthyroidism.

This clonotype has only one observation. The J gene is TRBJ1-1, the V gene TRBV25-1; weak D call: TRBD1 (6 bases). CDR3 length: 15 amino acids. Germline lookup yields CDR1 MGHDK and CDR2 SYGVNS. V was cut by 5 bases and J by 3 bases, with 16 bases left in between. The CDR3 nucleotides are TGTGCCAGCAGTCAACAGGGCGAAGGAGACACTGAAGCTTTCTTT. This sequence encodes CASSQQGEGDTEAFF.

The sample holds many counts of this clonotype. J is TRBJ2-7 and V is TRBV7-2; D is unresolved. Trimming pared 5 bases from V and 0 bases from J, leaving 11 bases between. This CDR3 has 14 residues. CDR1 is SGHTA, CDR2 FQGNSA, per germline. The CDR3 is CASSPTDASYEQYF. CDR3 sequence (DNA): TGTGCCAGCAGCCCGACTGACGCCTCCTACGAGCAGTACTTC.

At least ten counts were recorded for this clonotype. CDR3 nucleotide sequence: TGTGCCAGCAGCTCCTCCGCGTCCGGGGGCTGGGACGAGCAGTACTTC. It yields the protein CASSSSASGGWDEQYF. The gene calls are TRBV13 and TRBJ2-7; perhaps D is TRBD1 or TRBD2 (6 bases each). The CDR3 consists of 16 residues. Trimming cost V 4 bases and J 5 bases, with 21 bases left between them. CDR1 and CDR2 from the germline V gene are PRHDT and FYEKMQ (reference sequence).

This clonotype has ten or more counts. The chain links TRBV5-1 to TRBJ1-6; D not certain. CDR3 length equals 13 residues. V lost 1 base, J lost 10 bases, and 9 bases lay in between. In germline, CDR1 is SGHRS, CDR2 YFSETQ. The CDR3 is CASSLSTESPLHF. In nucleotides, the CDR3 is TGCGCCAGCAGCTTGTCTACGGAGTCACCCCTCCACTTT.

CDR3 amino acids: CASSEWGTSGRVDEQYF. DNA of the CDR3: TGTGCCAGCAGTGAATGGGGGACTAGCGGGAGGGTGGACGAGCAGTACTTC. This chain links TRBV25-1 with TRBJ2-7; 16 bases fit TRBD2. CDR3 length equals 17 residues. Germline-derived CDR1 and CDR2 are MGHDK and SYGVNS. V trimming: 1 base; J trimming: 5 bases; junction bases outside the gene matches: 5.

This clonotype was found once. The CDR3 loop is CASSVTGADTQYF. CDR3 nucleotide sequence: TGTGCCAGCAGCGTTACAGGGGCAGATACGCAGTATTTT. The V gene is TRBV7-7, the J gene TRBJ2-3, with 7 bases lining up with TRBD1. The J segment lost 4 bases and the V segment lost 5 bases, leaving 3 bases of the junction unmatched. Looked up from germline, CDR1 is SSHAT and CDR2 is FNYEAQ (reference sequence). This CDR3 comprises 13 residues.

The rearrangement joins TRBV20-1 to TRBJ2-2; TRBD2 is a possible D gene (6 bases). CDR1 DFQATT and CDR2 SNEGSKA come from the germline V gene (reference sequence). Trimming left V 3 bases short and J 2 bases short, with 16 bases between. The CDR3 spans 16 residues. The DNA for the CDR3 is TGCAGTGCTAGGAGAAAAAAGGGGACTAACACCGGGGAGCTGTTTTTT. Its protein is CSARRKKGTNTGELFF.

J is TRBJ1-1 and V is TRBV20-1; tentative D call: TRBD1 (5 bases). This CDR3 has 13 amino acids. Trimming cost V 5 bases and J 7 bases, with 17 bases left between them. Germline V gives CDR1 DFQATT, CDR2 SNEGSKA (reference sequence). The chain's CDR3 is CSAGARLDNEAFF. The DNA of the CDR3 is TGCAGTGCTGGGGCCCGGCTTGACAATGAAGCTTTCTTT.

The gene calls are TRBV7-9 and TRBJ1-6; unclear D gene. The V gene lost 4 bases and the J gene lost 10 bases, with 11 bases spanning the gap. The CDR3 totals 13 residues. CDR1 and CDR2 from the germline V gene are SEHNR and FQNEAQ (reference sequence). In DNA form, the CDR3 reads TGTGCCAGCAGCTCTTACCGGGAATCACCCCTCCACTTT. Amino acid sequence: CASSSYRESPLHF.

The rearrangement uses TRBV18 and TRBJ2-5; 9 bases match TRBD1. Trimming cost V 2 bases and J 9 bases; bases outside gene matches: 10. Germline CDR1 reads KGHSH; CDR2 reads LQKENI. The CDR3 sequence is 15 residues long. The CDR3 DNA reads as TGTGCCAGCTCACCAGCGACAGGGGGGAATCAGCCCCAGTACTTC. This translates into CASSPATGGNQPQYF.

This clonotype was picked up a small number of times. CDR3 nucleotide sequence: TGTGCCAGCAGTGAAAGGGGGGGAGATACGCAGTATTTT. This translates into CASSERGGDTQYF. This rearrangement joins TRBV2 to TRBJ1-4, with D possibly TRBD2 on 7 matching bases. The better agreement between TRBJ2-3 and the DNA end casts doubt on the J call. This CDR3 is built from 13 residues. Germline CDR1 is SNHLY and CDR2 is FYNNEI.

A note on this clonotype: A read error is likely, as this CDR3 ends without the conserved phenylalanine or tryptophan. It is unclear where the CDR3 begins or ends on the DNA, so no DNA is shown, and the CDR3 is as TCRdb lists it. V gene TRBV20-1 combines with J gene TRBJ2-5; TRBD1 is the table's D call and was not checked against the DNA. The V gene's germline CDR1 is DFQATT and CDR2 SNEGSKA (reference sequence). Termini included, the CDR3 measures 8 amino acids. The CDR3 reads CSARDSTG.